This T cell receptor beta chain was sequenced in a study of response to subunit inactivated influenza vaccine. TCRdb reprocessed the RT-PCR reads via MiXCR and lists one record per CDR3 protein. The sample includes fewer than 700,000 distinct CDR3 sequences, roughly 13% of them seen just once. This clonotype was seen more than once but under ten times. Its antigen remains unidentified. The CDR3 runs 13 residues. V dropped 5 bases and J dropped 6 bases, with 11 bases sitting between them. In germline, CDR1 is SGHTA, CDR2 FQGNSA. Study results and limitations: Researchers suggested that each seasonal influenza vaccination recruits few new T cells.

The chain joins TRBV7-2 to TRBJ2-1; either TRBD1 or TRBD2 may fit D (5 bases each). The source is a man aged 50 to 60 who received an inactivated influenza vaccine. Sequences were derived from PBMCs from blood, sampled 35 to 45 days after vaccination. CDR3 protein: CASSPGPLNEQFF. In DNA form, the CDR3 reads TGTGCCAGCAGCCCGGGACCCCTCAATGAGCAGTTCTTC.